This T cell receptor beta chain was sequenced in a study of T cell clones after liver transplantation (dated by TCRdb to about 2019). Notes on the research overall: The samples were obtained from ITN030ST, a randomized trial that attempted immunosuppression withdrawal within 2 years after liver transplantation. Blood samples were collected pre-transplant, pre-randomization before withdrawal, and post-randomization after either complete withdrawal or failed withdrawal. Of the eight recipients, a few were HCV-positive, while the remaining recipients had been transplanted for non-autoimmune, non-viral indications. A cohort of 8 liver transplant recipients was studied, of whom 3 were classified as tolerant and 5 as non-tolerant. As an antigen-independent comparator for the donor-reactive sequences, third party-reactive TCRbeta sequences from pre-transplant MLRs were identified as well. No induction therapy was given to the subjects, and standard immunosuppression was administered until randomization at 12-24 months post-transplant. Tolerance was defined as complete withdrawal of immunosuppression for at least one year without a rise in liver enzymes beyond twice the upper limit of normal. Donor-reactive T cell clones were identified by TCRbeta sequencing following a pre-transplant mixed lymphocyte reaction and were subsequently tracked in post-transplant blood. Results and caveats for the whole study, not just this receptor: The conclusions were preliminary, being limited by small, heterogeneous patient numbers and by non-standardized post-transplant time points. In 5 of 8 subjects, circulating donor-reactive CD4 TCRbeta sequences decreased significantly after transplant, regardless of tolerance or HCV status. Because no allograft tissue specimens were available, donor-reactive T cells may have migrated into the graft instead of being deleted. When repertoire turnover was taken into account, detection of donor-reactive sequences was significantly reduced in 7 of 8 subjects for CD4 and in 8 of 8 subjects for CD8. The decline in donor-reactive sequences exceeded the decline in third party-reactive sequences, suggesting partial antigen-specific deletion that was unrelated to withdrawal success. In a couple of subjects, low numbers of available donor cells limited the measurable donor-reactive repertoire.

Unstimulated PBMCs, after thawing, were stained for CD3, CD4 and CD8 and then FACS-sorted into CD3+CD4+ and CD3+CD8+ populations. All 8 studied subjects were randomized to withdrawal of immunosuppression. The Qiagen DNeasy Blood and Tissue Kit was used to isolate genomic DNA. High-throughput TCRbeta CDR3 sequencing of frozen genomic DNA was performed by immunoSEQ, including PCR amplification, mapping, bias correction and internal controls. The paper's processing steps were these. Productive rearrangements were kept, and unique TCRbeta sequences were defined by CDR3 nucleotide sequence plus V and J gene. For a sequence to be called donor-reactive, it needed a frequency of at least 0.01% and at least 5-fold expansion in CFSE-low cells compared with unstimulated pre-transplant cells. Per-subject minimum frequency thresholds, based on the lowest-template unstimulated sample, ensured at least 90% detection power. Jensen-Shannon divergence between the top 1000 TCRbeta sequences post- versus pre-transplant served as the measure of repertoire turnover. Changes in detection of donor-reactive sequences were assessed with two-sided Fisher's exact tests. TCRdb mirrors the immuneACCESS table, restricted to in-frame sequences. Some clones are absent from its copies; in checked studies, under half trace to an unresolved V gene, and the reason for the others is unknown. V, J and clone size were drawn from that table, and D and trimming were deduced from the DNA. Here the sample has 12,000 to 15,000 clones; around 82% occur a single time. Roughly 27% of the sample is in the top ten clones.

Comments on this clone: Its antigen is unknown. Per-nucleotide qualities are absent, and no much larger clonotype sits a single base away.

V is clipped by 1 base and J by 1 base, and the sequence between their germline boundaries is 10 bases long. From the germline V gene, CDR1 is SGHDT and CDR2 is YYEEEE. The CDR3 numbers 15 residues from cysteine through phenylalanine. The entry retains the CDR3 DNA only, 45 bases that are in frame from base 1. The chain links TRBV5-6 with TRBJ2-3; TRBD1 could be the D gene, as 6 bases match. The TCR comes from a human patient who received a liver transplant. Some T cells may be donor cells from the graft after a transplant. The sample was CD8+ T cells from blood, taken around 48 months after liver transplant. The CDR3 sequence is CASSLIPGGTDTQYF. The nucleotides are TGTGCCAGCAGCTTGATTCCAGGGGGCACAGATACGCAGTATTTT.